Shown below are 14 T cell receptor beta chains from a single sample sequenced in a study of blood T cell repertoires in COVID-19. Using immunoSEQ multiplex PCR, the repertoire was profiled, and TCRdb retains in-frame clones only, with some absent. The table lists about 300,000 clones, around 89% of them singletons, with nearly 6.5% in the top ten. The sample comprised peripheral blood. These receptors all stem from a man aged 18 to 35 who had recovered from COVID-19.

This clone was detected a few times. The genes are TRBV6-1 and TRBJ2-7, with 9 positions matching TRBD1. The J segment lost 1 base and the V segment lost 2 bases, leaving 3 bases of the junction unmatched. The CDR3 runs 15 residues. Germline values: CDR1 MNHNS, CDR2 SASEGT. CDR3 sequence reads: CASSELGQGSYEQYF. Here the CDR3 DNA reads TGTGCCAGCAGTGAATTGGGACAGGGTTCCTACGAGCAGTACTTC.

This chain uses TRBV4-1 with TRBJ2-6; no reliable D call. The CDR3 loop spans 14 amino acids. The V and J ends lost 1 base and 2 bases respectively, with 3 bases between them. Germline-derived CDR1 and CDR2 are MGHRA and YSYEKL. CDR3 in DNA: TGCGCCAGCAGCCAAGTTACTGGGGCCAACGTCCTGACTTTC. Its translation: CASSQVTGANVLTF.

V and J are TRBV5-1 and TRBJ2-5; 9 positions match TRBD1. CDR3 length equals 15 residues. J gave up 9 bases and V 5 bases, and 14 bases lay outside the gene matches. Germline V gene data show CDR1 as SGHRS and CDR2 as YFSETQ. This CDR3 is CASRRTGAGQEAQYF. CDR3 DNA sequence: TGCGCCAGCAGAAGGACAGGGGCGGGACAGGAGGCCCAGTACTTC.

The V gene is TRBV5-6, the J gene TRBJ1-5; maybe TRBD1 (6 bases). The CDR3 totals 16 residues. Trimming shortened V by 2 bases and J by 2 bases, and 14 bases separated the two germline ends. CDR1 and CDR2 (germline): SGHDT, YYEEEE. The CDR3 loop reads CASSFTGLGGNQPQHF. The CDR3 coding sequence is TGTGCCAGCAGCTTCACAGGGTTAGGTGGCAATCAGCCCCAGCATTTT.

The V call is TRBV4-1, the J call TRBJ2-2; the D is unclear. V gave up 4 bases and J gave up 7 bases, with 7 bases separating them. This CDR3 contains 12 residues. Germline CDR1 reads MGHRA; CDR2 reads YSYEKL. The CDR3 sequence: CASSPAHGELFF. The CDR3 nucleotides are TGCGCCAGCAGCCCAGCGCACGGGGAGCTGTTTTTT.

The genes are TRBV7-9 and TRBJ2-7, with 9 positions matching TRBD1. The CDR3 runs to 14 residues. Germline trimming cut 5 bases from V and 5 bases from J; bases unmatched to any gene: 7. The germline gives CDR1 SEHNR, CDR2 FQNEAQ (reference sequence). The CDR3, as DNA: TGTGCCAGCAGCCCAGGCGGACAGGGGAACGAGCAGTACTTC. Amino acid sequence: CASSPGGQGNEQYF.

This CDR3 reads CASSPELAGGLDGYEQYF. The CDR3 DNA sequence: TGCGCCAGCAGCCCCGAGTTAGCGGGGGGCCTTGATGGCTACGAGCAGTACTTC. The J gene is TRBJ2-7, the V gene TRBV5-1, with TRBD2 matching 10 bases. The V segment lost 4 bases and the J segment 3 bases; nucleotides outside the gene matches: 16. The CDR3 length is 18 residues. CDR1 and CDR2 (germline): SGHRS, YFSETQ.

V gene TRBV27 combines with J gene TRBJ1-4; the D gene is possibly TRBD1 (5 bases). Germline CDR1 reads MNHEY; CDR2 reads SMNVEV (reference sequence). V was cut by 6 bases and J by 8 bases, with 13 bases left in between. This CDR3 is built from 13 residues. CDR3 nucleotides: TGTGCCAGCAGCCCGGGGGGTGGGGAAAAACTGTTTTTT. It encodes CASSPGGGEKLFF.

The rearrangement joins TRBV9 to TRBJ1-2, with D uncertain. CDR1 and CDR2 from the germline V gene are SGDLS and YYNGEE. V was shortened by 3 bases and J by 3 bases, with 9 bases between the two germline ends. CDR3 size: 13 residues. CDR3 loop: CASSATRDYGYTF. The CDR3 DNA sequence: TGTGCCAGCAGCGCTACCCGGGACTATGGCTACACCTTC. The whole variable domain, remainder taken from reference TRBV9 and TRBJ1-2, is DSGVTQTPKHLITATGQRVTLRCSPRSGDLSVYWYQQSLDQGLQFLIQYYNGEERAKGNILERFSAQQFPDLHSELNLSSLELGDSALYFCASSATRDYGYTFGSGTRLTVV.

The gene calls are TRBV19 and TRBJ2-1; D gene unclear. Germline CDR1 LNHDA, CDR2 SQIVND (reference sequence). The V end lost 5 bases, the J end lost 3 bases, and 11 bases lay between the germline ends. The CDR3 is made up of 14 amino acids. The chain's CDR3 is CASSPGQRYNEQFF. In nucleotides, the CDR3 is TGTGCCAGTAGTCCGGGTCAACGCTACAATGAGCAGTTCTTC. The variable domain in full, completed from reference TRBV19 and TRBJ2-1, reads DGGITQSPKYLFRKEGQNVTLSCEQNLNHDAMYWYRQDPGQGLRLIYYSQIVNDFQKGDIAEGYSVSREKKESFPLTVTSAQKNPTAFYLCASSPGQRYNEQFFGPGTRLTVL.

This clone was detected a few times. V gene TRBV29-1 combines with J gene TRBJ1-5, with 8 nucleotides matching TRBD1. There are 14 residues in the CDR3. CDR1 is SQVTM and CDR2 is ANQGSEA in the germline V gene. V dropped 0 bases and J dropped 2; count of bases not matched to a gene: 0. This chain's CDR3 is CSVEETGGNQPQHF. In nucleotides, the CDR3 is TGCAGCGTTGAAGAGACAGGGGGCAATCAGCCCCAGCATTTT.

This clone was detected only a few times. The V and J genes are TRBV2 and TRBJ1-2, with 7 bases fitting TRBD1. The CDR3 sequence is 13 residues long. The J segment lost 8 bases and the V segment lost 5 bases, leaving 8 bases of the junction unmatched. Germline V gene lookup returns CDR1 SNHLY and CDR2 FYNNEI. This CDR3 reads CASSYTRGQGYTF. The CDR3 bases are TGTGCCAGCAGTTATACGAGGGGGCAAGGCTACACCTTC.

The chain joins TRBV19 to TRBJ1-1, with D maybe TRBD1 (6 bases). CDR1 is LNHDA and CDR2 is SQIVND in the germline V gene (reference sequence). The CDR3 is made up of 15 amino acids. The germline V and J ends were trimmed by 5 bases and 3 bases, with 16 bases remaining between them. Here the CDR3 reads CASSLTGREDTEAFF. DNA of the CDR3: TGTGCCAGTAGTCTGACAGGACGAGAGGACACTGAAGCTTTCTTT.

V usage is TRBV4-3 and J usage is TRBJ1-1, with 7 bases that match TRBD1. The ends lost 0 bases at V and 1 base at J; junction bases unmatched: 8. Germline V gives CDR1 LGHNA, CDR2 YSLEER. The CDR3 spans 17 residues. CDR3 sequence: CASSQDPGGSSNTEAFF. CDR3 in DNA: TGCGCCAGCAGCCAAGATCCAGGGGGGAGTTCGAACACTGAAGCTTTCTTT.